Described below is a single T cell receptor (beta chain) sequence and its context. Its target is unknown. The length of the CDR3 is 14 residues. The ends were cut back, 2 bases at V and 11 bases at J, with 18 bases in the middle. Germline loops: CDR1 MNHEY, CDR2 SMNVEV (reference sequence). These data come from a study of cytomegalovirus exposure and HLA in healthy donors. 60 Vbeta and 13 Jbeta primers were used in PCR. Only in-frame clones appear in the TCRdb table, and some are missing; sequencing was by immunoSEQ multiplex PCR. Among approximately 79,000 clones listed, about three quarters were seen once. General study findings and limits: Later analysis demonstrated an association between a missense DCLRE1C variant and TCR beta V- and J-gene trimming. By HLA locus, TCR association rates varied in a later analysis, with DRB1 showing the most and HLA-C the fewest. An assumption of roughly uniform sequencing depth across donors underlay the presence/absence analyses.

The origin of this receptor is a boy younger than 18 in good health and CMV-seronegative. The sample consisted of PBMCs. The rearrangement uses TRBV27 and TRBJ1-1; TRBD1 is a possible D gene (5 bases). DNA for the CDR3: TGTGCCAGCAGTTTAGAGGTATCGGGGGTGAGGGCTTTCTTT. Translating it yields CASSLEVSGVRAFF.